This T cell receptor beta chain was retrieved from a study of tumor-infiltrating lymphocytes in primary liver carcinoma. A constant-region primer primed TCR beta cDNA synthesis from roughly 520 ng of total RNA. Three nested multiplex PCR rounds, a slightly modified ARM-PCR method, built the TCR beta libraries. TCRdb reanalysed the multiplex PCR reads using MiXCR and keeps one entry per CDR3 protein. The sample shows some 30,000 distinct CDR3 sequences, 60% to 80% of them seen only once. To note about this clonotype: A much more abundant neighbour one base away suggests this may be a read error.

DNA and RNA were both co-extracted from around 20-30 mg of bulk tissue that had not been sorted. This clonotype originated in a woman aged 25 to 39 with primary liver carcinoma and hepatitis B virus infection. The sample was liver tumor tissue from sampling region 3. Documented subset: tumor region T3, left-lateral pole.

DNA of the CDR3: TGTGCCAGCAGCGTGGGGGCGCCCTCCTACGAGCTGTACTTC. As protein: CASSVGAPSYELYF. The chain is built from TRBV11-3 and TRBJ2-7, with D possibly matching TRBD1 (6 bases). Germline V CDR1 and CDR2: SGHNT, YENEEA. This CDR3 has 14 residues.